The entry below gives a single T cell receptor beta chain sequence along with its context. Reverse transcribed after extraction, RNA yielded cDNA as the sequencing template. Method: immunoSEQ multiplex PCR; TCRdb's copy keeps in-frame clones and lacks some. The sample consists of over 150,000 clones, 50% to 70% of them appearing once. The CDR3 contains 14 residues. V was cut by 0 bases and J by 1 base, with 6 bases left in between. CDR1 MGHRA and CDR2 YSYEKL come from the germline V gene. This entry comes from a study of CD8+ T cells in alopecia areata. Study context: Tofacitinib therapy lasting 6 to 18 months was followed by 6 months off drug.

This material consisted of CD4+ T cells sorted from blood, taken at week 0. This receptor was identified in a human donor with alopecia areata. V usage is TRBV4-1 and J usage is TRBJ1-1, with D uncertain. The CDR3 loop is CASSQDLANTEAFF. For the CDR3, the DNA is TGCGCCAGCAGCCAAGATTTGGCGAACACTGAAGCTTTCTTT.